This T cell receptor beta chain derives from a study of OX40 agonist ivuxolimab in advanced cancers. Overall study context: Partial responses were seen in three patients, one with hepatocellular carcinoma and two with cutaneous melanoma.

Clones were read by immunoSEQ multiplex PCR, and TCRdb kept only the in-frame ones, dropping some. The sample lists about 52,000 clones, 80% to 85% occurring once. The sequences come from CD4+ or CD8+ T cells sorted from blood, collected in a trial of the OX40 agonist ivuxolimab. The TCR comes from an adult with an advanced solid tumor such as melanoma, head and neck, liver or kidney cancer.

The CDR3 region has the DNA TGTGCCAGCTCACCGACGCAAAGCGGGAAAGAGACCCAGTACTTC. Its protein is CASSPTQSGKETQYF. The genes are TRBV18 and TRBJ2-5; 7 nucleotides agree with TRBD2. CDR1 is KGHSH, CDR2 LQKENI, per germline. Germline trimming cut 3 bases from V and 3 bases from J; bases unmatched to any gene: 7. The CDR3 covers 15 residues.